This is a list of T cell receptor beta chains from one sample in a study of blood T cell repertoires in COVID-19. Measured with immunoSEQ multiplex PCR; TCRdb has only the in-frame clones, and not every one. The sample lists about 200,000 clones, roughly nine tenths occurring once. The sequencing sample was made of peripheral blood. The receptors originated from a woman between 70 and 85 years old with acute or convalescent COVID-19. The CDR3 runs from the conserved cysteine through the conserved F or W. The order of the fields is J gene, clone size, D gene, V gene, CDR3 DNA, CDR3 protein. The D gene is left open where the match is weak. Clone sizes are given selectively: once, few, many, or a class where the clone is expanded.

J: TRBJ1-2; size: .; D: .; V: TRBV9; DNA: TGTGCCAGCAGCGTAGGGAGGGCCTATGGCTACACCTTC; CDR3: CASSVGRAYGYTF
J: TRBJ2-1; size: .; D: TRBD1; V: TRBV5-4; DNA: TGTGCCAGCAGCGCCGGACAGGTCTCCTACAATGAGCAGTTCTTC; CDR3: CASSAGQVSYNEQFF
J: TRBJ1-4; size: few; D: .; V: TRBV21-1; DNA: TGTGCCAGCAGCGTCAAAGGGTGGGGGGATGCAACTAATGAAAAACTGTTTTTT; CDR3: CASSVKGWGDATNEKLFF
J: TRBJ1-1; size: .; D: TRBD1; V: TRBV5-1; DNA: TGCGCCAGCAGCTTGGACCAGGGGGGAACTGAAGCTTTCTTT; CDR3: CASSLDQGGTEAFF
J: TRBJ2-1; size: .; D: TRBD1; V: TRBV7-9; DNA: TGTGCCAGCAGCTTAATTGGGACAGGGAACGGTGAGCAGTTCTTC; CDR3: CASSLIGTGNGEQFF
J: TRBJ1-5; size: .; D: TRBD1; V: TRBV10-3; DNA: TGTGCCATCAGTGAATCAGGACAGGGTGGCAATCAGCCCCAGCATTTT; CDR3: CAISESGQGGNQPQHF
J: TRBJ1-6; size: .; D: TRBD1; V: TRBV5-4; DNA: TGTGCCAGCAGCTTGGCCCCGGGACAGGTTAATTCACCCCTCCACTTT; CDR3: CASSLAPGQVNSPLHF
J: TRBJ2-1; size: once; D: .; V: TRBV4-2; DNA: TGTGCCAGCAGCCGATACCCCCGGCAGGGAAACGAGCATGAGCAGTTCTTC; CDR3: CASSRYPRQGNEHEQFF
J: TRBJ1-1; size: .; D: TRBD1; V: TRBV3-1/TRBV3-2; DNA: TGTGCCAGCAGCGCGACAGGGGGGAACACTGAAGCTTTCTTT; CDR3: CASSATGGNTEAFF
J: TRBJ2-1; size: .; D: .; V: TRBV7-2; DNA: TGTGCCAGCAGCTGGACTGCCTCGACCCACAATGAGCAGTTCTTC; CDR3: CASSWTASTHNEQFF
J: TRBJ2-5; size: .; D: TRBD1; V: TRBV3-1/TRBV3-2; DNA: TGTGCCAGCAGCCAAGCGGGACAGGGGCCACAAGAGACCCAGTACTTC; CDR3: CASSQAGQGPQETQYF
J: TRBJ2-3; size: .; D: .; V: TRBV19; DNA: TGTGCCAGTAGTATCAGCGCAGGGGACCCCACAGATACGCAGTATTTT; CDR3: CASSISAGDPTDTQYF
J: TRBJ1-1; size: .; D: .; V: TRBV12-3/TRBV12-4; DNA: TGTGCCAGCAGTGGATCCGGGGTCCGAGCTTTCTTT; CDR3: CASSGSGVRAFF
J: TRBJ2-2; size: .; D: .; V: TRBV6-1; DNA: TGTGCCAGCAGTGAATACCAGGTGTACACCGGGGAGCTGTTTTTT; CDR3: CASSEYQVYTGELFF
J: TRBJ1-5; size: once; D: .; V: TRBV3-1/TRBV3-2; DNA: TGTGCCAGCAGCCAAGATTTTGGGCCCAACAATCAGCCCCAGCATTTT; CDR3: CASSQDFGPNNQPQHF
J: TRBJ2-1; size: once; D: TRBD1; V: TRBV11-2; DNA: TGTGCCAGCAGCCAAGGACAGGTCTACTACAATGAGCAGTTCTTC; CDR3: CASSQGQVYYNEQFF
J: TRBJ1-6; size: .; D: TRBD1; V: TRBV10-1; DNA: TGCGCCAGCAGTGAGCCCGGACAGGGGAGTTCACCCCTCCACTTT; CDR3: CASSEPGQGSSPLHF
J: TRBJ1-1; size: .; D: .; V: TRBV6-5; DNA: TGTGCCAGCAGCATAGACAGTAGGAACACTGAAGCTTTCTTT; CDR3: CASSIDSRNTEAFF
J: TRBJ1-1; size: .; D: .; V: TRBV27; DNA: TGTGCCAGCAGTTCCTCGCGGACTGAAGCTTTCTTT; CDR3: CASSSSRTEAFF
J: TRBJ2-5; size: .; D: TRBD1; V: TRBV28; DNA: TGTGCCAGCAGCCACCAACCGACAGGGGGCGTATGGAAGACCCAGTACTTC; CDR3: CASSHQPTGGVWKTQYF
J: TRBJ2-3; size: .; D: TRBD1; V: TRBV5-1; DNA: TGCGCCAGCAGCTTGGAGACAGGGACACGAGATACGCAGTATTTT; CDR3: CASSLETGTRDTQYF